The TCR beta chain described here comes from a study of Ad26.COV2.S vaccination and SARS-CoV-2 variants. Study-level information: The donor was enrolled in the Ad26.COV2.S arm of the COV1001 trial.

Germline V gene lookup returns CDR1 SGHRS and CDR2 YFSETQ. V dropped 4 bases and J dropped 3; count of bases not matched to a gene: 4. The CDR3 sequence is 14 residues long. Remarks on this clone: Its target is unknown. Distinct nucleotide sequences in the sample also encode this CDR3.

Specified treatment: 19 received Ad26.COV2.S at low or high dose, single or two shots; about 5 received placebo; per-sample allocation not given. Day 63 following the first vaccine or placebo injection was when the samples were taken. Overall study results and limits: Similar non-spike TCR breadth was observed in recipients of vaccine and of placebo. Reported post-vaccination CD8+ and CD4+ T cell responses to spike showed substantial breadth. It is possible that the TCR breadth and depth analyses underestimated the total T cell responses.

Only in-frame clones appear in the TCRdb table, and some are missing; sequencing was by immunoSEQ multiplex PCR. The data contain about 350,000 clones, about 89% of them singletons. This sequence was found in a person aged 18-65 years who received the Ad26.COV2.S COVID-19 vaccine or a placebo. This chain links TRBV5-1 with TRBJ1-1; TRBD1 agrees at 9 bases. The starting material was peripheral blood, obtained in a trial of Ad26.COV2.S vaccine versus placebo. The CDR3 reads CASSLDRGDTEAFF. CDR3 DNA sequence: TGCGCCAGCAGCCTCGACAGGGGGGACACTGAAGCTTTCTTT.